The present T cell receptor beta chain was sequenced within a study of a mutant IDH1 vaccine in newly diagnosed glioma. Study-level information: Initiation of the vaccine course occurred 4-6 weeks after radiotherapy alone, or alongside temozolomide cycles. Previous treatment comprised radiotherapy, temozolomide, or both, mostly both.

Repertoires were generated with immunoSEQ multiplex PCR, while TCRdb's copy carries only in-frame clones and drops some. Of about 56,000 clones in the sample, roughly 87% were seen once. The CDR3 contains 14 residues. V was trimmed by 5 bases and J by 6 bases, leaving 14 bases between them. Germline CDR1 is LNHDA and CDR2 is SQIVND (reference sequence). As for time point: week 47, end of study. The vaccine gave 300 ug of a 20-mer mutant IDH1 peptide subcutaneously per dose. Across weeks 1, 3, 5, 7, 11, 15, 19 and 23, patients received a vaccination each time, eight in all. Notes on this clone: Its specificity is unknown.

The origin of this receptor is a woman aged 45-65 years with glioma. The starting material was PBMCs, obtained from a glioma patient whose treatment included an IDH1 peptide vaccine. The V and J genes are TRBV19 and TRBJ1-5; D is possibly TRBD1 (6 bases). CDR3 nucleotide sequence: TGTGCCAGTAGTGCTGCGGGGGGCTTTCAGCCCCAGCATTTT. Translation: CASSAAGGFQPQHF.